The TCR beta chain described here comes from a study of cytomegalovirus exposure and HLA in healthy donors. Notes on the study in general: Using the classifier, cytomegalovirus status was reportedly diagnosed with high specificity and sensitivity. That first-cohort TCR clusters tended to co-occur in the roughly 130 validation repertoires was found in a later analysis. TCR beta chains numbering more than 150 were designated cytomegalovirus-associated.

The protocol was immunoSEQ multiplex PCR, while the TCRdb copy is restricted to in-frame clones and leaves out a portion. The data show 140,000 to 150,000 clones, around 90% seen once. This CDR3 spans 15 amino acids. CDR1 and CDR2 from the germline V gene are SEHNR and FQNEAQ (reference sequence). The ends were cut back, 1 base at V and 5 bases at J, with 14 bases in the middle. The table lists this clone with a few counts. Its target is not known. The donors were members of the validation cohort, which comprised 100 to 150 subjects and was separate from the first cohort of roughly 700 subjects. The chain combines TRBV7-9 with TRBJ2-5; TRBD1 might be the D (7 bases). Sequences were obtained from PBMCs. The sequence was obtained from a man aged 18-30 years in good health and CMV-seropositive. CDR3 in amino acids: CASSLGAQGRETQYF. The CDR3 DNA reads as TGTGCCAGCAGCTTAGGTGCACAGGGGAGGGAGACCCAGTACTTC.